The 27 T cell receptor beta chains below all came from one sample that was sequenced in a study of a mutant IDH1 vaccine in newly diagnosed glioma. Documented time point: baseline, week 1 (first vaccination visit). The treatment here: pre-vaccination baseline after standard-of-care therapy. Clones were sequenced by immunoSEQ multiplex PCR, and TCRdb holds only the in-frame ones, with some missing. The repertoire includes about 96,000 clones, 80% of them detected once, and approximately 7.9% sits in the top ten. Sequenced here: PBMCs, sampled from a glioma patient treated with radiotherapy, temozolomide or both. The receptors were gathered from a man aged 35-49 years with glioma.

This clone turned up a few times. The chain carries TRBV5-1 and TRBJ2-3; 11 bases fit TRBD2. This CDR3 spans 14 amino acids. Germline values: CDR1 SGHRS, CDR2 YFSETQ. Trimming removed 4 bases from V and 5 bases from J; junction bases left unmatched: 3. The CDR3: CASSPGLAEDTQYF. The CDR3 DNA is TGCGCCAGCAGCCCGGGACTAGCGGAAGATACGCAGTATTTT.

This rearrangement joins TRBV5-1 to TRBJ1-4; D remains unclear. V was pared by 3 bases and J by 8 bases, with 11 bases between. Germline lookup yields CDR1 SGHRS and CDR2 YFSETQ. This CDR3 comprises 13 residues. The CDR3 region is CASSSLVEEKLFF. CDR3 nucleotide sequence: TGCGCCAGCAGCTCCCTGGTCGAGGAAAAACTGTTTTTT.

The chain couples TRBV11-2 to TRBJ2-5; D is uncertain. The CDR3 spans 16 residues. Germline CDR1 and CDR2: SGHAT and FQNNGV. Trimming pared 4 bases from V and 1 base from J, leaving 16 bases between. DNA for the CDR3: TGTGCCAGCAGCTCCCAATTCGGTTTTTCCCAAGAGACCCAGTACTTC. It codes for CASSSQFGFSQETQYF. Filled out from reference TRBV11-2 and TRBJ2-5, the complete variable domain reads EAGVAQSPRYKIIEKRQSVAFWCNPISGHATLYWYQQILGQGPKLLIQFQNNGVVDDSQLPKDRFSAERLKGVDSTLKIQPAKLEDSAVYLCASSSQFGFSQETQYFGPGTRLLVL.

This clone was observed once. This chain uses TRBV27 with TRBJ1-2, with 9 bases that match TRBD1. Trimming removed 3 bases from V and 0 bases from J; junction bases left unmatched: 2. The germline V gene encodes CDR1 MNHEY and CDR2 SMNVEV (reference sequence). CDR3 length: 15 residues. CDR3 nucleotides: TGTGCCAGCAGTTTCAGGACAGGGGCTAACTATGGCTACACCTTC. This sequence encodes CASSFRTGANYGYTF.

This sequence joins TRBV10-3 and TRBJ1-4; D is unresolved. There are 18 residues in the CDR3. Germline loops: CDR1 ENHRY, CDR2 SYGVKD. Trimming stripped 3 bases from V and 0 bases from J, with 17 bases between. This CDR3 reads CAISDVSARASTNEKLFF. CDR3 DNA: TGTGCCATCAGTGACGTCTCAGCCCGGGCCTCAACTAATGAAAAACTGTTTTTT.

The chain recombines TRBV29-1 with TRBJ2-5; 8 nucleotides match TRBD2. Per the germline V gene, CDR1 is SQVTM and CDR2 is ANQGSEA. The CDR3 contains 14 residues. V shed 8 bases and J 5 bases; nucleotides not matched to a gene: 13. In DNA form, the CDR3 reads TGCAGCTCTGACCCGGGGGGGCCGACGGAGACCCAGTACTTC. Protein sequence: CSSDPGGPTETQYF. The full variable domain, rest sourced from reference TRBV29-1 and TRBJ2-5, is SAVISQKPSRDICQRGTSLTIQCQVDSQVTMMFWYRQQPGQSLTLIATANQGSEATYESGFVIDKFPISRPNLTFSTLTVSNMSPEDSSIYLCSSDPGGPTETQYFGPGTRLLVL.

In this sample, this clone turned up a few times. The rearrangement links TRBV5-4 to TRBJ1-1; no clear D gene. V was pared by 4 bases and J by 8 bases, with 21 bases between. This CDR3 is built from 15 residues. Germline CDR1 and CDR2: SGHNT and YYREEE (reference sequence). The CDR3 bases are TGTGCCAGCAGCCTAAGCCCCCGGACTCCCTCCGAAGCTTTCTTT. Translating gives CASSLSPRTPSEAFF.

The rearrangement links TRBV2 to TRBJ2-1; D is uncertain. There are 14 residues in the CDR3. CDR1 SNHLY and CDR2 FYNNEI come from the germline V gene. The germline V and J ends were trimmed by 7 bases and 1 base, with 11 bases remaining between them. The CDR3 coding sequence is TGTGCCAGCAACTGGAAACGATCCTACAATGAGCAGTTCTTC. Protein sequence: CASNWKRSYNEQFF. Supplemented by reference TRBV2 and TRBJ2-1, the full variable domain reads EPEVTQTPSHQVTQMGQEVILRCVPISNHLYFYWYRQILGQKVEFLVSFYNNEISEKSEIFDDQFSVERPDGSNFTLKIRSTKLEDSAMYFCASNWKRSYNEQFFGPGTRLTVL.

The chain uses TRBV30 and TRBJ2-4, with 7 bases lining up with TRBD1. Germline loops: CDR1 GTSNPN, CDR2 SVGIG (reference sequence). The V segment lost 3 bases and the J segment 2 bases; nucleotides outside the gene matches: 13. The length of the CDR3 is 17 residues. CDR3 coding DNA: TGTGCCTGGAGCTACCAATCTCCGGGACAGACCAAAAACATTCAGTACTTC. Translated, it gives CAWSYQSPGQTKNIQYF.

Only a few counts were recorded for this clone. The gene calls are TRBV9 and TRBJ2-4, with TRBD2 as a possible D gene (6 bases). Germline V CDR1 and CDR2: SGDLS, YYNGEE. Trimming took 0 bases from V and 6 from J, leaving 13 bases between them. CDR3 length: 15 amino acids. CDR3 in amino acids: CASSVGTLGGNIQYF. CDR3 nucleotides: TGTGCCAGCAGCGTAGGGACCTTGGGGGGAAACATTCAGTACTTC.

This clone was counted once. The gene calls are TRBV7-8 and TRBJ1-2; 8 bases are shared with TRBD1. V lost 5 bases, J lost 4 bases, and 9 bases stayed unmatched. CDR1 SGHVS and CDR2 FQNEAQ come from the germline V gene. The CDR3 consists of 15 residues. DNA of the CDR3: TGTGCCAGCAGCCCTACTGGGACAGGCCTCTATGGCTACACCTTC. Translated, it gives CASSPTGTGLYGYTF.

The rearrangement links TRBV29-1 to TRBJ2-2; 9 positions agree with TRBD1. J gave up 5 bases and V 6 bases, and 10 bases lay outside the gene matches. The germline V gene has CDR1 SQVTM and CDR2 ANQGSEA. The CDR3 sequence is 15 residues long. The CDR3 reads CSVGYGTGQTGELFF. CDR3 in DNA: TGCAGCGTCGGGTACGGGACAGGGCAAACCGGGGAGCTGTTTTTT.

The V gene is TRBV19, the J gene TRBJ1-5, with D perhaps matching TRBD1 (6 bases). Trimming took 8 bases from V and 6 from J, leaving 14 bases between them. The V gene's germline CDR1 is LNHDA and CDR2 SQIVND (reference sequence). There are 13 residues in the CDR3. The CDR3 sequence is CASYQGTGQPQHF. CDR3 coding DNA: TGTGCCAGTTACCAGGGGACGGGTCAGCCCCAGCATTTT.

This chain uses TRBV19 with TRBJ2-7, with 8 bases identical to TRBD1. V shed 6 bases and J 0 bases; nucleotides not matched to a gene: 10. Germline V lookup: CDR1 LNHDA, CDR2 SQIVND (reference sequence). The CDR3 extends over 16 amino acids. The CDR3 spells CASSPYDRGLSYEQYF. The CDR3 coding sequence is TGTGCCAGTAGCCCTTACGACAGGGGTCTCTCCTACGAGCAGTACTTC.

This chain connects TRBV4-3 to TRBJ1-5; D gene unclear. Germline CDR1 LGHNA, CDR2 YSLEER. V dropped 1 base and J dropped 7 bases, with 8 bases sitting between them. The CDR3 runs 13 residues. CDR3 sequence (DNA): TGCGCCAGCAGCCAAGGGGCGGTACAGCCCCAGCATTTT. Its protein product is CASSQGAVQPQHF.

J is TRBJ1-1 and V is TRBV30; a possible D gene is TRBD1 (6 bases). Between the trimmed V and J ends, which lost 2 bases and 1 base, there was a span of 20 bases. Looked up from germline, CDR1 is GTSNPN and CDR2 is SVGIG (reference sequence). The CDR3 loop spans 17 amino acids. The CDR3 here is CAWSRYIGQLTNTEAFF. CDR3 nucleotides: TGTGCCTGGAGTAGATATATAGGACAGTTGACGAACACTGAAGCTTTCTTT.

The chain employs TRBV21-1 and TRBJ1-4. TRBV21-1 is labeled a pseudogene. CDR3 size: 14 residues. The CDR3 DNA follows: TGTGCCAGCAGCAAAGCTGGCGGGAATGAAAAACTGTTTTTT. Amino acid sequence: CASSKAGGNEKLFF.

The chain combines TRBV5-4 with TRBJ2-2; TRBD2 agrees at 13 bases. Germline CDR1 is SGHNT and CDR2 is YYREEE (reference sequence). The CDR3 is 18 amino acids. The trim removed 4 bases at V and 4 bases at J, leaving 10 bases unmatched. CDR3 nucleotides: TGTGCCAGCAGCCGGGGACTAGCGGGACGGGGGGCCACCGGGGAGCTGTTTTTT. Encoded protein: CASSRGLAGRGATGELFF.

The CDR3 protein is CASSLGRTNYGYTF. In DNA form, the CDR3 reads TGTGCCAGCAGCTTAGGAAGGACCAACTATGGCTACACCTTC. The chain couples TRBV7-8 to TRBJ1-2; D not resolved. Germline loops: CDR1 SGHVS, CDR2 FQNEAQ. The germline V and J ends were trimmed by 1 base and 2 bases, with 8 bases remaining between them. This CDR3 has 14 amino acids.

The sample holds many counts of this clone. V usage is TRBV6-6 and J usage is TRBJ2-7; D unclear. Germline CDR1 is MNHNY and CDR2 is SVGAGI (reference sequence). V lost 7 bases, J lost 3 bases, and 16 bases lay in between. This CDR3 contains 14 residues. CDR3 in DNA: TGTGCCAGCACCTCGCCACGAGGAAACTACGAGCAGTACTTC. Its translation: CASTSPRGNYEQYF.

V and J are TRBV30 and TRBJ2-1; possible D gene TRBD2, 5 bases. This CDR3 is 15 amino acids long. Per germline, CDR1 GTSNPN and CDR2 SVGIG (reference sequence). Trimming took off 2 bases at V and 5 bases at J, with 16 bases between the two ends. The chain's CDR3 is CAWSWTRGWDNEQFF. The CDR3 nucleotides are TGTGCCTGGAGTTGGACCCGGGGATGGGACAATGAGCAGTTCTTC.

This clone was seen only once. This chain uses TRBV19 with TRBJ2-1, with D perhaps matching TRBD2 (6 bases). This CDR3 has 15 amino acids. Germline CDR1 is LNHDA and CDR2 is SQIVND (reference sequence). V lost 5 bases and J 4 bases, leaving 15 bases between the germline ends. The chain's CDR3 is CASSLGGGSYNEQFF. The CDR3 nucleotides are TGTGCCAGTAGTCTGGGGGGAGGATCATACAATGAGCAGTTCTTC.

The J gene is TRBJ2-5, the V gene TRBV5-1, with D perhaps TRBD1 (6 bases). The germline CDR1 and CDR2 sequences are SGHRS and YFSETQ. This CDR3 is 14 amino acids long. The V and J ends lost 6 bases and 4 bases respectively, with 16 bases between them. CDR3 in amino acids: CASTQAGDRETQYF. CDR3 coding DNA: TGCGCCAGCACCCAGGCAGGGGATCGAGAGACCCAGTACTTC. Filled out from reference TRBV5-1 and TRBJ2-5, the complete variable domain reads KAGVTQTPRYLIKTRGQQVTLSCSPISGHRSVSWYQQTPGQGLQFLFEYFSETQRNKGNFPGRFSGRQFSNSRSEMNVSTLELGDSALYLCASTQAGDRETQYFGPGTRLLVL.

Written as DNA, the CDR3 is TGTGCCAGCAGTTTACCGGCTAGCTGGAACAATGAGCAGTTCTTC. As protein: CASSLPASWNNEQFF. J is TRBJ2-1 and V is TRBV28; the D gene is possibly TRBD2 (5 bases). The CDR3 has 15 amino acids. Germline CDR1 MDHEN, CDR2 SYDVKM. Trimming left V 2 bases short and J 5 bases short, with 13 bases between. The variable domain in full, with the rest retrieved from reference TRBV28 and TRBJ2-1, is DVKVTQSSRYLVKRTGEKVFLECVQDMDHENMFWYRQDPGLGLRLIYFSYDVKMKEKGDIPEGYSVSREKKERFSLILESASTNQTSMYLCASSLPASWNNEQFFGPGTRLTVL.

This rearrangement joins TRBV7-2 to TRBJ2-7; TRBD2 aligns across 10 bases. The CDR3 contains 15 residues. The V gene's germline CDR1 is SGHTA and CDR2 FQGNSA. V lost 3 bases and J lost 2; bases outside the gene matches: 4. The CDR3 sequence is CASSLGGTSAYEQYF. The CDR3 DNA reads TGTGCCAGCAGCTTGGGGGGGACTAGCGCCTACGAGCAGTACTTC.

The chain joins TRBV5-1 to TRBJ2-7; a possible D gene is TRBD1 (5 bases). CDR3 length equals 14 residues. Germline-derived CDR1 and CDR2 are SGHRS and YFSETQ. The V and J ends lost 3 bases and 6 bases respectively, with 16 bases between them. The CDR3 DNA reads TGCGCCAGCAGCTGGCGCGGCAGGGAAAGCGAGCAGTACTTC. This encodes CASSWRGRESEQYF.

This clone is a singleton in its sample. The chain employs TRBV7-6 and TRBJ1-2, with D possibly matching TRBD1 (6 bases). The CDR3 has 14 amino acids. Looked up from germline, CDR1 is SGHVS and CDR2 is FNYEAQ. The V end lost 5 bases, the J end lost 8 bases, and 18 bases lay between the germline ends. In DNA form, the CDR3 reads TGTGCCAGCAGCCCCCTCAGCGGGGGGGGCGGCTACACCTTC. Translating it yields CASSPLSGGGGYTF.